Each of the 21 T cell receptor beta chains below was sequenced from the same sample in a study of blood T cell repertoires in COVID-19. Using immunoSEQ multiplex PCR, the repertoire was profiled, and TCRdb retains in-frame clones only, with some absent. The sample records under 200,000 clones, approximately 89% being singletons. The specimen was PBMCs or T cells enriched from blood (not recorded which). The receptor set was obtained from a woman in her late teens or twenties who had recovered from COVID-19.

The CDR3 nucleotides read TGCGCCAGCAGCGAAACTCGCGGAGAGCAGTACTTC. Residues: CASSETRGEQYF. The rearrangement links TRBV5-1 to TRBJ2-7, with D unclear. Per germline, CDR1 SGHRS and CDR2 YFSETQ. V was pared by 4 bases and J by 7 bases, with 12 bases between. The CDR3 consists of 12 residues.

This clone was observed a handful of times. The chain recombines TRBV6-4 with TRBJ2-1, with TRBD2 identical over 7 bases. Germline CDR1 MRHNA, CDR2 SNTAGT. The CDR3 spans 15 residues. J lost 10 bases, V lost 0 bases, and 9 bases had no gene match. The CDR3 protein is CASSDSFEGREEQFF. The CDR3 bases are TGTGCCAGCAGTGACTCGTTTGAAGGGAGGGAAGAGCAGTTCTTC.

This chain uses TRBV30 with TRBJ1-6; no definite D call. Trimming took off 3 bases at V and 9 bases at J, with 15 bases between the two ends. In germline, CDR1 is GTSNPN, CDR2 SVGIG (reference sequence). The CDR3 length is 14 residues. In nucleotides, the CDR3 is TGTGCCTGGAGGGGAGGAATCGAACTTTCACCCCTCCACTTT. Encoded protein: CAWRGGIELSPLHF.

The CDR3 DNA reads TGTGCCAGTAACGGGATACGAGGTGATAGCAATCAGCCCCAGCATTTT. Its translation: CASNGIRGDSNQPQHF. J is TRBJ1-5 and V is TRBV19; no reliable D call. Germline loops: CDR1 LNHDA, CDR2 SQIVND (reference sequence). Trimming took 7 bases from V and 0 from J, leaving 16 bases between them. This CDR3 is 16 amino acids long.

The chain carries TRBV28 and TRBJ2-1; D is undetermined. The CDR3 spans 12 residues. V lost 6 bases and J lost 6, with 9 bases in between. Per the germline V gene, CDR1 is MDHEN and CDR2 is SYDVKM. CDR3: CASSPGRNEQFF. The CDR3 bases are TGTGCCAGCAGCCCGGGTCGCAATGAGCAGTTCTTC.

The rearrangement uses TRBV12-3 or TRBV12-4 and TRBJ1-1, with unresolved D. This CDR3 is 13 amino acids long. V was shortened by 3 bases and J by 2 bases, with 7 bases between the two germline ends. CDR3 in amino acids: CASSFAGNTEAFF. The CDR3 region has the DNA TGTGCCAGCAGTTTTGCGGGAAACACTGAAGCTTTCTTT.

V and J are TRBV5-1 and TRBJ2-3; 9 bases are shared with TRBD1. Germline lookup yields CDR1 SGHRS and CDR2 YFSETQ. V lost 7 bases, J lost 6 bases, and 6 bases stayed unmatched. This CDR3 has 13 residues. The CDR3, as DNA: TGCGCCAGCCGCCGGGACAGGGTGGATACGCAGTATTTT. It codes for CASRRDRVDTQYF.

The gene calls are TRBV28 and TRBJ1-4, with D tentatively TRBD1 (5 bases). The CDR3 sequence is 14 residues long. V was cut by 3 bases and J by 8 bases, with 13 bases left in between. Germline loops: CDR1 MDHEN, CDR2 SYDVKM. CDR3 sequence: CASSFTPRGEKLFF. DNA for the CDR3: TGTGCCAGCAGTTTCACACCCCGGGGGGAAAAACTGTTTTTT.

The chain links TRBV7-9 to TRBJ1-2, with 8 bases lining up with TRBD1. V lost 1 base to trimming and J lost 5 bases; unmatched junction nucleotides: 12. Germline CDR1 SEHNR, CDR2 FQNEAQ (reference sequence). CDR3 length equals 17 residues. CDR3 region: CASSLVIAPGTGYGYTF. CDR3 in DNA: TGTGCCAGCAGCTTAGTTATCGCCCCCGGGACAGGTTATGGCTACACCTTC.

This rearrangement joins TRBV4-3 to TRBJ1-4, with TRBD1 matching 8 bases. The CDR3 has 13 amino acids. J was trimmed by 10 bases and V by 4 bases; bases with no gene match: 5. Germline V lookup: CDR1 LGHNA, CDR2 YSLEER. The DNA for the CDR3 is TGCGCCAGCAGCCCCGAACAGGGGGGAAAACTGTTTTTT. Translated: CASSPEQGGKLFF.

V and J are TRBV2 and TRBJ2-1; possible D gene TRBD1, 5 bases. The CDR3 sequence is 13 residues long. Germline CDR1 SNHLY, CDR2 FYNNEI. The germline V and J ends were trimmed by 8 bases and 8 bases, with 16 bases remaining between them. In DNA, the CDR3 is TGTGCCAGCTGCCGCCAGGGAATAGATGAGCAGTTCTTC. Translating it yields CASCRQGIDEQFF.

This clone was found a few times. V and J are TRBV4-2 and TRBJ2-2, with TRBD2 matching over 13 bases. V lost 6 bases, J lost 5 bases, and 6 bases stayed unmatched. Germline assignment: CDR1 LGHNA and CDR2 YNFKEQ. This CDR3 contains 16 residues. CDR3 in DNA: TGTGCCAGCAGGACAGAGGGACTAGCGGGAACCGGGGAGCTGTTTTTT. Amino acid sequence: CASRTEGLAGTGELFF.

The rearrangement uses TRBV27 and TRBJ2-2, with TRBD1 as a possible D gene (6 bases). The CDR3 spans 17 residues. Trimming stripped 5 bases from V and 7 bases from J, with 23 bases between. Germline CDR1 is MNHEY and CDR2 is SMNVEV (reference sequence). The CDR3 spells CASSQGWGRAQHGELFF. The CDR3 DNA follows: TGTGCCAGCAGTCAAGGGTGGGGGCGCGCCCAACACGGGGAGCTGTTTTTT.

The chain uses TRBV7-9 and TRBJ2-2; a possible D gene is TRBD2 (5 bases). V lost 7 bases and J 7 bases, leaving 10 bases between the germline ends. This CDR3 has 12 amino acids. Germline CDR1 SEHNR, CDR2 FQNEAQ (reference sequence). CDR3 nucleotide sequence: TGTGCCAGCACCCGGGGAAACGGGGAGCTGTTTTTT. This translates into CASTRGNGELFF. Together with reference TRBV7-9 and TRBJ2-2, the CDR3 gives the full variable domain: DTGVSQNPRHKITKRGQNVTFRCDPISEHNRLYWYRQTLGQGPEFLTYFQNEAQLEKSRLLSDRFSAERPKGSFSTLEIQRTEQGDSAMYLCASTRGNGELFFGEGSRLTVL.

This clone was seen once. This chain uses TRBV19 with TRBJ1-1; TRBD1 agrees at 9 bases. Unmatched junction bases numbered 22, after V lost 5 bases and J lost 0 bases. The CDR3 extends over 21 amino acids. Germline-derived CDR1 and CDR2 are LNHDA and SQIVND (reference sequence). In DNA form, the CDR3 reads TGTGCCAGTAGTCCCAGGGGACCTGGCGGGACAGGGTTTTTTGTGAACACTGAAGCTTTCTTT. Translating gives CASSPRGPGGTGFFVNTEAFF.

The chain joins TRBV6-4 to TRBJ2-7, with a tentative D call TRBD2 (5 bases). The CDR3 is 16 residues long. The germline CDR1 and CDR2 sequences are MRHNA and SNTAGT. V lost 2 bases and J 3 bases, leaving 17 bases between the germline ends. The CDR3 DNA reads TGTGCCAGCAGTGACGTGGGAGAAAAGGGTTACTACGAGCAGTACTTC. It encodes CASSDVGEKGYYEQYF.

This clone has only one observation. CDR3 region: CASSPRQGSIHEQYF. The CDR3 DNA reads as TGTGCCAGTAGTCCACGACAGGGGAGCATCCACGAGCAGTACTTC. This chain uses TRBV19 with TRBJ2-7; TRBD1 matches 8 bases. This CDR3 comprises 15 residues. Germline CDR1 is LNHDA and CDR2 is SQIVND (reference sequence). V lost 5 bases, J lost 5 bases, and 11 bases stayed unmatched.

The chain is built from TRBV18 and TRBJ2-2, with TRBD1 matching 7 bases. The CDR3 is made up of 16 amino acids. J lost 2 bases, V lost 0 bases, and 3 bases had no gene match. Germline V gives CDR1 KGHSH, CDR2 LQKENI. The CDR3 here is CASSPPGTANTGELFF. The CDR3 DNA reads TGTGCCAGCTCACCACCCGGGACAGCCAACACCGGGGAGCTGTTTTTT.

The rearrangement uses TRBV7-2 and TRBJ1-6, with 7 nucleotides matching TRBD1. The length of the CDR3 is 14 residues. The germline gives CDR1 SGHTA, CDR2 FQGNSA. With V trimmed by 5 bases and J by 8 bases, 6 bases remained unmatched. As DNA, the CDR3 is TGTGCCAGCAGCGAGGGACAGTTACATTCACCCCTCCACTTT. It yields the protein CASSEGQLHSPLHF.

The chain recombines TRBV28 with TRBJ2-7; TRBD2 is a possible D gene (6 bases). This CDR3 is 16 amino acids long. Between the trimmed V and J ends, which lost 5 bases and 0 bases, there was a span of 17 bases. Per germline, CDR1 MDHEN and CDR2 SYDVKM. The CDR3 is CASSTFPGRSSYEQYF. The CDR3 coding sequence is TGTGCCAGCAGTACCTTTCCGGGGAGGAGCTCCTACGAGCAGTACTTC.

The rearrangement joins TRBV10-3 to TRBJ2-3; 13 bases agree with TRBD2. CDR3 size: 17 residues. Trimming took 6 bases from V and 5 from J; bases not matched to a gene: 11. Germline loops: CDR1 ENHRY, CDR2 SYGVKD. This chain's CDR3 is CAISGTSGTAVQDTQYF. The CDR3 DNA sequence: TGTGCCATCAGCGGGACTAGCGGGACGGCGGTTCAAGATACGCAGTATTTT.